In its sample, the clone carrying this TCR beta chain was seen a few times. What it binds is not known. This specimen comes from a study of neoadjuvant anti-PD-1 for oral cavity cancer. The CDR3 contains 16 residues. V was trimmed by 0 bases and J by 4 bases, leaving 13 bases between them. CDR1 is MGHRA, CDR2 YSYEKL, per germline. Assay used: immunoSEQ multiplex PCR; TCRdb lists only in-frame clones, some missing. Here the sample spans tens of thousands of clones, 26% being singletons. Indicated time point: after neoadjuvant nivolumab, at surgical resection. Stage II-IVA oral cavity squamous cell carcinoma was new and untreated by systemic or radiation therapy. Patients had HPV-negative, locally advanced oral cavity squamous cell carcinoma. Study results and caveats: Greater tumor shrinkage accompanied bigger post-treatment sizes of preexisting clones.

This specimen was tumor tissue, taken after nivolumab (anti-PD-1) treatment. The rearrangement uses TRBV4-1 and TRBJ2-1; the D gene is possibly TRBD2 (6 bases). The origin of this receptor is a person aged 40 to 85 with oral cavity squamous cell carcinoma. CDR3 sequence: CASSQDPNGGYNEQFF. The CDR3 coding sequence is TGCGCCAGCAGCCAAGACCCCAACGGGGGATACAATGAGCAGTTCTTC.